This T cell receptor beta chain comes out of a study of cytomegalovirus exposure and HLA in healthy donors. The study's findings and limits: In a later analysis, parvovirus B19, influenza, CMV and Epstein-Barr virus appeared linked to several top co-occurrence clusters. Usually a TCR sequence was rare, but some public TCRs were found in many donors.

Though nominally healthy at sampling, donors likely had unrecorded immune exposures. As to this clone: Antigen specificity is unknown.

Germline assignment: CDR1 ENHRY and CDR2 SYGVKD. J was trimmed by 4 bases and V by 4 bases; bases with no gene match: 6. The CDR3 extends over 15 amino acids. 13 Jbeta primers and 60 Vbeta primers were used for the PCR. Repertoires were generated with immunoSEQ multiplex PCR, while TCRdb's copy carries only in-frame clones and drops some. The sample yields some 120,000 clones, more than 80% seen once. The specimen sequenced was PBMCs. The sequence was obtained from a man aged 25 to 40 in good health and CMV-seronegative. This chain links TRBV10-3 with TRBJ2-5; 10 bases agree with TRBD2. The CDR3 coding sequence is TGTGCCATCAGTGCTAGCGGGAGTTCGGGAGAGACCCAGTACTTC. Translating gives CAISASGSSGETQYF.